This T cell receptor (beta chain) was captured by sequencing in a study of T-cell memory formation after mild COVID-19. TCRdb ran MiXCR on the 5' RACE reads and lists one entry per CDR3 protein. The data hold around 510,000 distinct CDR3 sequences, with roughly 20% observed a single time. Looked up from germline, CDR1 is ENHRY and CDR2 is SYGVKD. CDR3 length equals 16 residues. V shed 5 bases, J shed 2 bases, and the junction held 6 bases outside the gene matches. The receptor was derived from an adult woman who had mild COVID-19 (a few samples of this study predate the infection). Cell type and time point are not known. The J gene is TRBJ2-3, the V gene TRBV10-3; 11 bases are a match to TRBD2. The sequenced sample consisted of PBMCs or a T cell subset sorted from them (not recorded which). This CDR3 is CAISSRLAGLTDTQYF. In DNA form, the CDR3 reads TGTGCCATCAGTTCTCGACTAGCGGGGCTCACAGATACGCAGTATTTT.